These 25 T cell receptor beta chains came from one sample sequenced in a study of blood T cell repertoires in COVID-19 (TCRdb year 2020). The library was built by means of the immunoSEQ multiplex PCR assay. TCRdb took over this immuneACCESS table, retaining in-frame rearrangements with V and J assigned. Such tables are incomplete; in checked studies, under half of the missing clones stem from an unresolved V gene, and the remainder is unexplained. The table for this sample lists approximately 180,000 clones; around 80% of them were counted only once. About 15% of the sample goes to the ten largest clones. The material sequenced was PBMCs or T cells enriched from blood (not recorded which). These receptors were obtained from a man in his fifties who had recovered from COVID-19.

For the CDR3, the DNA is TGTGCCACCAGTGATTCTGACAGGGGCCGAATCTCTGGGGCCAACGTCCTGACTTTC. Translating gives CATSDSDRGRISGANVLTF. The chain carries TRBV24-1 and TRBJ2-6, with 8 bases aligning to TRBD1. In germline, CDR1 is KGHDR, CDR2 SFDVKD. CDR3 length: 19 amino acids. Trimming cost V 2 bases and J 0 bases; bases outside gene matches: 8.

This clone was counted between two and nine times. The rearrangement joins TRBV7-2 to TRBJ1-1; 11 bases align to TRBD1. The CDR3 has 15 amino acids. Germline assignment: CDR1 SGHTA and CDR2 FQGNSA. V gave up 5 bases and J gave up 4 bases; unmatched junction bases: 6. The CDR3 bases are TGTGCCAGCAGCACTGGACAGGGGGCCATCACTGAAGCTTTCTTT. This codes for CASSTGQGAITEAFF.

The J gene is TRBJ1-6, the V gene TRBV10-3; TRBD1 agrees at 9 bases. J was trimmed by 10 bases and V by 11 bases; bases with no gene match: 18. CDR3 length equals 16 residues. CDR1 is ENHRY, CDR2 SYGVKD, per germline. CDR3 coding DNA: TGTGCCTCCTCGAGCGATGGGACAGGGATTGGATCACCCCTCCACTTT. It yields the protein CASSSDGTGIGSPLHF.

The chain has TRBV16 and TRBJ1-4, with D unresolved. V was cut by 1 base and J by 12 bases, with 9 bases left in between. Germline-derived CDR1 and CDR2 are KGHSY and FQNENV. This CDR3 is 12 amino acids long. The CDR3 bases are TGTGCCAGCAGCCAATTTGGGAGGGAACTGTTTTTT. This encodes CASSQFGRELFF.

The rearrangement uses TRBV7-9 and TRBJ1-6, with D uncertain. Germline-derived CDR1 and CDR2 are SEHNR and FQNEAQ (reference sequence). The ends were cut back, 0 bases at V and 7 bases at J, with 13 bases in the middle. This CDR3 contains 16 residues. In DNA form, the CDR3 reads TGTGCCAGCAGCTTAGCGGCAGATACTATAAATTCACCCCTCCACTTT. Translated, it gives CASSLAADTINSPLHF.

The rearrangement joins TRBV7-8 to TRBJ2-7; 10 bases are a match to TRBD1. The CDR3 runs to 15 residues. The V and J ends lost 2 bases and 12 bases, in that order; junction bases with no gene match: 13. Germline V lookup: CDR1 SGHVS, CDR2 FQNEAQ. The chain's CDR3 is CASSLSGQGVQVRYF. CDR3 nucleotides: TGTGCCAGCAGCTTAAGTGGACAGGGGGTTCAAGTTCGGTACTTC.

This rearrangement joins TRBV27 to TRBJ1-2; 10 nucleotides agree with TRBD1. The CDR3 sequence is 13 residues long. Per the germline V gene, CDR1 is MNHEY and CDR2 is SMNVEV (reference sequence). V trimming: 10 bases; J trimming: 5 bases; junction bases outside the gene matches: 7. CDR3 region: CATRQGAGYGYTF. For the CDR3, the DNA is TGTGCCACCAGACAGGGGGCTGGTTATGGCTACACCTTC.

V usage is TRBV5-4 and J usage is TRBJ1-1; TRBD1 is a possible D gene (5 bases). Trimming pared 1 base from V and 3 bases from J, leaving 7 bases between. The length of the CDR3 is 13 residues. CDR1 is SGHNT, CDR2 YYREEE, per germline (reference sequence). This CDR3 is CASSLWDYTEAFF. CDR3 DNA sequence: TGTGCCAGCAGCTTGTGGGACTACACTGAAGCTTTCTTT.

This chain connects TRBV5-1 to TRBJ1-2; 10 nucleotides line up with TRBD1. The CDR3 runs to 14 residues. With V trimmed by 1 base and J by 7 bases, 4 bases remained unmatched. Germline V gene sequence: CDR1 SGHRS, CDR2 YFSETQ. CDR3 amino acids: CASSLTGTGAGYTF. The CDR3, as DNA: TGCGCCAGCAGCTTGACAGGGACAGGGGCTGGCTACACCTTC. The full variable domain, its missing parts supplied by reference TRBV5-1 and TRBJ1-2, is KAGVTQTPRYLIKTRGQQVTLSCSPISGHRSVSWYQQTPGQGLQFLFEYFSETQRNKGNFPGRFSGRQFSNSRSEMNVSTLELGDSALYLCASSLTGTGAGYTFGSGTRLTVV.

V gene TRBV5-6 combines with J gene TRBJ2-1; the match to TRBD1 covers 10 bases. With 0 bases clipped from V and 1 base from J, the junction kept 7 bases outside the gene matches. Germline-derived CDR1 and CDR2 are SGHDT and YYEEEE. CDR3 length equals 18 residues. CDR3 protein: CASSLGTPGQGSYNEQFF. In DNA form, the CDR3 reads TGTGCCAGCAGCTTGGGGACCCCGGGACAGGGGTCCTACAATGAGCAGTTCTTC.

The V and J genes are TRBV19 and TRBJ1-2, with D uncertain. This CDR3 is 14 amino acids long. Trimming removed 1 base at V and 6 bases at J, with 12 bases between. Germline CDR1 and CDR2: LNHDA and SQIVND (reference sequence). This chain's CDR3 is CASSIGSRQDGYTF. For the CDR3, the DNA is TGTGCCAGTAGTATAGGGTCCAGGCAGGATGGCTACACCTTC.

The CDR3 DNA reads TGTGCCACCAGCGACGTGGGGCTGTTGAGGGAAAAACTGTTTTTT. Residues: CATSDVGLLREKLFF. V is TRBV15 and J is TRBJ1-4; the D gene is possibly TRBD1 (5 bases). V dropped 5 bases and J dropped 8 bases, with 18 bases sitting between them. CDR1 and CDR2 (germline): LNHNV, YYDKDF (reference sequence). CDR3 size: 15 residues.

CDR3 residues: CASSIRGGDYTQYF. The CDR3 DNA is TGTGCCAGTAGTATCCGAGGGGGCGATTATACGCAGTATTTT. This rearrangement joins TRBV19 to TRBJ2-3, with TRBD1 identical over 7 bases. This CDR3 contains 14 residues. Germline loops: CDR1 LNHDA, CDR2 SQIVND (reference sequence). Trimming at V came to 3 bases and at J to 7 bases, leaving 7 bases not matched to a gene.

The CDR3 DNA reads TGTGCCAGCAGCGGAGGACTCTTCGATGAGCAGTTCTTC. Amino acid sequence: CASSGGLFDEQFF. This chain uses TRBV7-9 with TRBJ2-1; maybe TRBD2 (5 bases). V gave up 5 bases and J gave up 8 bases, with 13 bases separating them. This CDR3 has 13 residues. CDR1 and CDR2 from the germline V gene are SEHNR and FQNEAQ (reference sequence).

The CDR3 spells CASSQETSGTQYF. CDR3 sequence (DNA): TGTGCCAGCAGCCAAGAAACTAGCGGGACCCAGTACTTC. V gene TRBV3-1 (or the pseudogene TRBV3-2) combines with J gene TRBJ2-5; 8 bases map to TRBD2. The CDR3 length is 13 residues. With 0 bases clipped from V and 7 bases from J, the junction kept 1 base outside the gene matches. The germline V gene has CDR1 LGHDT and CDR2 YNNKEL (reference sequence).

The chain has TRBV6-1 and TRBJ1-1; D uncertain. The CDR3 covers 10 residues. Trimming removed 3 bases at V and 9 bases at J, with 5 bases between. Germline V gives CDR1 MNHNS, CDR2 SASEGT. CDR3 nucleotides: TGTGCCAGCAGTGATGGCCAAGCTTTCTTT. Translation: CASSDGQAFF.

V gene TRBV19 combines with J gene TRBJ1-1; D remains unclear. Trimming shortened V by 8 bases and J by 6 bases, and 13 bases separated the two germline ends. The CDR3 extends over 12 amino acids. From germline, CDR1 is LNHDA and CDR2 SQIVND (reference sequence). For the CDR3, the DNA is TGTGCCAGTGGTGAAGGGAGGGCTGAAGCTTTCTTT. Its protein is CASGEGRAEAFF.

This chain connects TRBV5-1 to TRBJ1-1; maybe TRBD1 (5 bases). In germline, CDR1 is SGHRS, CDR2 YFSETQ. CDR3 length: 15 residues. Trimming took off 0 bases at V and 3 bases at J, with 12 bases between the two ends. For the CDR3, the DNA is TGCGCCAGCAGCTTGGTGGGACTAGGGGACACTGAAGCTTTCTTT. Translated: CASSLVGLGDTEAFF.

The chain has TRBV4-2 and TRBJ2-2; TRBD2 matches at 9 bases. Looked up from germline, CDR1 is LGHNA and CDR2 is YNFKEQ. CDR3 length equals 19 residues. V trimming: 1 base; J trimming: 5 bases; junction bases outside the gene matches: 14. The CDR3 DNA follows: TGTGCCAGCAGCCAAGGGTCCTTTGCTAGCGGGGCTTCGACCGGGGAGCTGTTTTTT. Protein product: CASSQGSFASGASTGELFF.

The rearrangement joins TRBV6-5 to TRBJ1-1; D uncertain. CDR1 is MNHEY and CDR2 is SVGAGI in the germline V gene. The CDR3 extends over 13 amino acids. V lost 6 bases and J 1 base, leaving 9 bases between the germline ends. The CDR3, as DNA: TGTGCCAGCAGCACGACTGGGAACACTGAAGCTTTCTTT. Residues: CASSTTGNTEAFF.

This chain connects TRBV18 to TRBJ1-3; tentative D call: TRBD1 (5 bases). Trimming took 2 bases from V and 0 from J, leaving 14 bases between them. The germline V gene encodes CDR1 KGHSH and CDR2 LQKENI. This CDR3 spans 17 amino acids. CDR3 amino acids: CASSPSSGFRSGNTIYF. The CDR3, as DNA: TGTGCCAGCTCACCATCTTCAGGGTTTCGCTCTGGAAACACCATATATTTT.

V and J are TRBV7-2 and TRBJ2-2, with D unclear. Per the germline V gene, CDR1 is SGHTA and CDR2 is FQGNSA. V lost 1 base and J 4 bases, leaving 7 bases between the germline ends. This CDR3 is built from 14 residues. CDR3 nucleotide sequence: TGTGCCAGCAGCTTAGAACTTCTCACCGGGGAGCTGTTTTTT. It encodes CASSLELLTGELFF.

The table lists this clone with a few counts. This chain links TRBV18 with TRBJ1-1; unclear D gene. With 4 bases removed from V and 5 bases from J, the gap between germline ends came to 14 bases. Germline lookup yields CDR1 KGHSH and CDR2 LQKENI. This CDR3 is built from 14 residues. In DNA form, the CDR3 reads TGTGCCAGCTCACTCCGAGAGGGTCGGACTGAAGCTTTCTTT. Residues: CASSLREGRTEAFF.

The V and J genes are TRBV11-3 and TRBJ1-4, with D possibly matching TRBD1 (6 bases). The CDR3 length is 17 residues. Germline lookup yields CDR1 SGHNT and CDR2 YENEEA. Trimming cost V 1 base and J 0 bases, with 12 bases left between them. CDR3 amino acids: CASSLAIRQATNEKLFF. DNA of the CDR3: TGTGCCAGCAGCTTAGCCATACGACAGGCAACTAATGAAAAACTGTTTTTT.

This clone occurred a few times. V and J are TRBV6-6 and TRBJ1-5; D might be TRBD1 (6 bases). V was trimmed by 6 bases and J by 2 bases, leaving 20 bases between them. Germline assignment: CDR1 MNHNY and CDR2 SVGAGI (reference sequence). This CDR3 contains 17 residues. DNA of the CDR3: TGTGCCAGCAGCCGAGCCATGGGGGCGAATGGCAATCAGCCCCAGCATTTT. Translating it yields CASSRAMGANGNQPQHF.